The 16 T cell receptor beta chains in this list originate from one sample, sequenced in a study of T cell repertoires in cytomegalovirus infection. These TCRs' antigens remain unknown. TCRdb re-derived calls from the reads in MiXCR, one entry per CDR3 protein. The data hold fewer than 350,000 distinct CDR3 sequences, with roughly 29% observed a single time. Sample: cultured PBMCs, taken from culture after CMV antigen stimulation. These receptor sequences come from a human donor in good health (CMV status not recorded). Some clones in this sample may be carry-over from other donors' samples.

This clonotype was picked up many times. V and J are TRBV7-2 and TRBJ1-3; D gene uncertain. Trimming took 0 bases from V and 4 from J, leaving 4 bases between them. Germline V lookup: CDR1 SGHTA, CDR2 FQGNSA. The CDR3 has 13 amino acids. This chain's CDR3 is CASSLAKGNTIYF. In DNA, the CDR3 is TGTGCCAGCAGCTTAGCGAAGGGAAACACCATATATTTT.

This chain uses TRBV28 with TRBJ1-2, with D maybe TRBD1 (5 bases). The germline V gene encodes CDR1 MDHEN and CDR2 SYDVKM. CDR3 length equals 13 residues. The V end was cut by 4 bases, the J end by 6 bases, with 12 bases between. In DNA, the CDR3 is TGTGCCAGCAGTTCCGGGGACGGAAATGGCTACACCTTC. Protein sequence: CASSSGDGNGYTF.

This clonotype was seen a few times. The chain is built from TRBV11-2 and TRBJ1-4; the D is unclear. The ends were cut back, 1 base at V and 3 bases at J, with 6 bases in the middle. Germline loops: CDR1 SGHAT, CDR2 FQNNGV. The CDR3 has 14 residues. The CDR3 protein is CASSLVRPNEKLFF. CDR3 DNA: TGTGCCAGCAGCTTAGTTCGACCTAATGAAAAACTGTTTTTT.

This clonotype was picked up a small number of times. The DNA for the CDR3 is TGTGCCAGCAGGGAACAGGGAAGGATAGACCAGCCCCAGCATTTT. Encoded protein: CASREQGRIDQPQHF. The chain links TRBV6-1 to TRBJ1-5; the D gene is possibly TRBD1 (6 bases). V shed 6 bases and J shed 7 bases, with 19 bases lying between them. The germline CDR1 and CDR2 sequences are MNHNS and SASEGT. The CDR3 runs 15 residues.

V is TRBV9 and J is TRBJ2-1; 9 bases are shared with TRBD2. In germline, CDR1 is SGDLS, CDR2 YYNGEE. CDR3 length: 16 amino acids. Trimming removed 0 bases from V and 7 bases from J; junction bases left unmatched: 8. CDR3 DNA: TGTGCCAGCAGCGTAGGGAATAGCGGGGGTTCAAATGAGCAGTTCTTC. This sequence encodes CASSVGNSGGSNEQFF.

The gene calls are TRBV19 and TRBJ1-2, with D maybe TRBD1 (6 bases). V lost 3 bases to trimming and J lost 5 bases, with 13 bases between them. The CDR3 is 14 residues long. The germline V gene has CDR1 LNHDA and CDR2 SQIVND (reference sequence). The CDR3 protein is CASSIPGATYGYTF. The CDR3 DNA reads TGTGCCAGTAGTATCCCAGGGGCCACTTATGGCTACACCTTC.

The rearrangement links TRBV7-6 to TRBJ2-7; possible D gene TRBD2, 7 bases. Trimming pared 5 bases from V and 4 bases from J, leaving 15 bases between. Per the germline V gene, CDR1 is SGHVS and CDR2 is FNYEAQ. The length of the CDR3 is 14 residues. The CDR3 nucleotides read TGTGCCAGCAGCCCCCGGGGGGCCTTTTACGAGCAGTACTTC. This codes for CASSPRGAFYEQYF.

This clonotype was observed once. V gene TRBV28 combines with J gene TRBJ2-7; 8 bases are shared with TRBD2. Germline assignment: CDR1 MDHEN and CDR2 SYDVKM. The CDR3 spans 14 residues. J gave up 3 bases and V 6 bases, and 7 bases lay outside the gene matches. DNA of the CDR3: TGTGCCAGCAGGTACGCAGCGGGGGACTACGAGCAGTACTTC. Translating gives CASRYAAGDYEQYF.

The gene calls are TRBV19 and TRBJ2-3; TRBD2 might be the D (5 bases). CDR1 LNHDA and CDR2 SQIVND come from the germline V gene (reference sequence). The V end was cut by 0 bases, the J end by 14 bases, with 21 bases between. The CDR3 loop spans 15 amino acids. CDR3 in amino acids: CASSIDMASPSPPYF. CDR3 bases: TGTGCCAGTAGTATAGATATGGCTAGCCCATCACCTCCGTATTTT.

This clonotype was picked up a small number of times. The chain joins TRBV27 to TRBJ2-6, with no clear D. CDR3 size: 15 residues. Looked up from germline, CDR1 is MNHEY and CDR2 is SMNVEV (reference sequence). V was pared by 2 bases and J by 5 bases, with 10 bases between. CDR3 sequence (DNA): TGTGCCAGCAGTTTAAATCCCTCACGGGCCAACGTCCTGACTTTC. Amino acids: CASSLNPSRANVLTF.

This chain links TRBV7-9 with TRBJ2-3, with D unclear. Germline V lookup: CDR1 SEHNR, CDR2 FQNEAQ (reference sequence). V gave up 5 bases and J gave up 2 bases, with 20 bases separating them. The length of the CDR3 is 17 residues. DNA of the CDR3: TGTGCCAGCAGCCCTAGGGCGGCCTATGAAGCCACAGATACGCAGTATTTT. It yields the protein CASSPRAAYEATDTQYF.

The chain is built from TRBV20-1 and TRBJ2-3; 8 nucleotides align to TRBD2. The junction had 14 bases not matched to a gene; V was cut back by 2 bases and J by 1 base. Germline loops: CDR1 DFQATT, CDR2 SNEGSKA (reference sequence). The CDR3 spans 18 residues. CDR3 in DNA: TGCAGTGCTAGACCTGAGCGGGAGAGTCCAACAGGCACAGATACGCAGTATTTT. Translation: CSARPERESPTGTDTQYF.

The genes are TRBV7-6 and TRBJ2-3, with 9 bases fitting TRBD2. V shed 6 bases and J 2 bases; nucleotides not matched to a gene: 6. The CDR3 is made up of 15 amino acids. From germline, CDR1 is SGHVS and CDR2 FNYEAQ. The DNA of the CDR3 is TGTGCCAGCAGAACTTTAGCGGGGGCCACAGATACGCAGTATTTT. Translation gives CASRTLAGATDTQYF.

This clonotype was detected only a few times. The rearrangement links TRBV4-1 to TRBJ1-2, with D hard to call. V lost 0 bases and J 1 base, leaving 15 bases between the germline ends. CDR1 is MGHRA and CDR2 is YSYEKL in the germline V gene. The length of the CDR3 is 17 residues. The CDR3, as DNA: TGCGCCAGCAGCCAAGAGCTAGCAGCTGGTTATAACTATGGCTACACCTTC. Its protein product is CASSQELAAGYNYGYTF.

This clonotype was observed a handful of times. The V and J genes are TRBV6-6 and TRBJ1-5, with a weak D call TRBD1 (5 bases). V dropped 6 bases and J dropped 6 bases, with 15 bases sitting between them. The CDR3 covers 14 residues. From germline, CDR1 is MNHNY and CDR2 SVGAGI (reference sequence). CDR3 sequence reads: CASSGGGVPQPQHF. CDR3 DNA sequence: TGTGCCAGCAGCGGGGGGGGGGTCCCTCAGCCCCAGCATTTT.

This clonotype was seen more than once but under ten times. The V call is TRBV20-1, the J call TRBJ2-2; maybe TRBD2 (6 bases). The CDR3 is 20 residues long. Germline-derived CDR1 and CDR2 are DFQATT and SNEGSKA (reference sequence). V lost 0 bases, J lost 0 bases, and 23 bases lay in between. CDR3 sequence: CSARDPGGRAGGTNTGELFF. The CDR3 DNA reads TGCAGTGCTAGAGATCCCGGAGGCCGGGCTGGGGGGACGAACACCGGGGAGCTGTTTTTT.